This entry concerns a single TCR beta chain. What it recognizes is unknown. A junction boundary mismatches the germline segment, possibly from a read error. Each CDR3 protein gets one entry after TCRdb re-called the multiplex PCR reads with MiXCR. The data contain about 300,000 distinct CDR3 sequences, roughly 30% of them singletons. CDR3 size: 17 residues. Germline CDR1 MRHNA, CDR2 SNTAGT. Axillary draining lymph nodes of breast cancer patients supplied the node samples. This sample is drawn from a study of breast tumors, draining lymph nodes, adjacent tissues. Whole-study findings and limits: Compared with basal-like, luminal-like tumors shared significantly more repertoire with nontumor tissue. Findings are consistent with lymph node origin and intratumoral expansion of most tumor T cells. Compared with lymph nodes, tumors were less diverse; compared with nontumor tissue, more.

Sequenced material: axillary lymph node tissue. This sequence joins TRBV6-4 and TRBJ1-1; D might be TRBD1 (6 bases). The sequence derives from a female donor with breast cancer. Some clones in this sample may be carry-over from other donors' samples. CDR3 nucleotides: TGTGCCAGCAAACTAGTCCGGGACAAACACATGAACACTGAAGCTCTCTTT. It yields the protein CASKLVRDKHMNTEALF.